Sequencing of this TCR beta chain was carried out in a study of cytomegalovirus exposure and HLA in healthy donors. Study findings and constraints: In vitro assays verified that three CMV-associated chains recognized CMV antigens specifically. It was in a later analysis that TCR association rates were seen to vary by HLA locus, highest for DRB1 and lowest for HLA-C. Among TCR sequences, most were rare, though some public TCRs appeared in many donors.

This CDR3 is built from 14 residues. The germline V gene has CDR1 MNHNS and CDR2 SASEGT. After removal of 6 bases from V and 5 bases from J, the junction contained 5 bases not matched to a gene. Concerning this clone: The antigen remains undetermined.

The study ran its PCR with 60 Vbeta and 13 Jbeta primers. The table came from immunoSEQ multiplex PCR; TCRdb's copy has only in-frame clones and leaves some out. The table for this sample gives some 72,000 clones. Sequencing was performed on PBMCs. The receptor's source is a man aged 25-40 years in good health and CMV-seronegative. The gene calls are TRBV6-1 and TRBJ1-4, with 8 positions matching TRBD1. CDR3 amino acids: CASRGDRTNEKLFF. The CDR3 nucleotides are TGTGCCAGCAGGGGGGACAGGACGAATGAAAAACTGTTTTTT.